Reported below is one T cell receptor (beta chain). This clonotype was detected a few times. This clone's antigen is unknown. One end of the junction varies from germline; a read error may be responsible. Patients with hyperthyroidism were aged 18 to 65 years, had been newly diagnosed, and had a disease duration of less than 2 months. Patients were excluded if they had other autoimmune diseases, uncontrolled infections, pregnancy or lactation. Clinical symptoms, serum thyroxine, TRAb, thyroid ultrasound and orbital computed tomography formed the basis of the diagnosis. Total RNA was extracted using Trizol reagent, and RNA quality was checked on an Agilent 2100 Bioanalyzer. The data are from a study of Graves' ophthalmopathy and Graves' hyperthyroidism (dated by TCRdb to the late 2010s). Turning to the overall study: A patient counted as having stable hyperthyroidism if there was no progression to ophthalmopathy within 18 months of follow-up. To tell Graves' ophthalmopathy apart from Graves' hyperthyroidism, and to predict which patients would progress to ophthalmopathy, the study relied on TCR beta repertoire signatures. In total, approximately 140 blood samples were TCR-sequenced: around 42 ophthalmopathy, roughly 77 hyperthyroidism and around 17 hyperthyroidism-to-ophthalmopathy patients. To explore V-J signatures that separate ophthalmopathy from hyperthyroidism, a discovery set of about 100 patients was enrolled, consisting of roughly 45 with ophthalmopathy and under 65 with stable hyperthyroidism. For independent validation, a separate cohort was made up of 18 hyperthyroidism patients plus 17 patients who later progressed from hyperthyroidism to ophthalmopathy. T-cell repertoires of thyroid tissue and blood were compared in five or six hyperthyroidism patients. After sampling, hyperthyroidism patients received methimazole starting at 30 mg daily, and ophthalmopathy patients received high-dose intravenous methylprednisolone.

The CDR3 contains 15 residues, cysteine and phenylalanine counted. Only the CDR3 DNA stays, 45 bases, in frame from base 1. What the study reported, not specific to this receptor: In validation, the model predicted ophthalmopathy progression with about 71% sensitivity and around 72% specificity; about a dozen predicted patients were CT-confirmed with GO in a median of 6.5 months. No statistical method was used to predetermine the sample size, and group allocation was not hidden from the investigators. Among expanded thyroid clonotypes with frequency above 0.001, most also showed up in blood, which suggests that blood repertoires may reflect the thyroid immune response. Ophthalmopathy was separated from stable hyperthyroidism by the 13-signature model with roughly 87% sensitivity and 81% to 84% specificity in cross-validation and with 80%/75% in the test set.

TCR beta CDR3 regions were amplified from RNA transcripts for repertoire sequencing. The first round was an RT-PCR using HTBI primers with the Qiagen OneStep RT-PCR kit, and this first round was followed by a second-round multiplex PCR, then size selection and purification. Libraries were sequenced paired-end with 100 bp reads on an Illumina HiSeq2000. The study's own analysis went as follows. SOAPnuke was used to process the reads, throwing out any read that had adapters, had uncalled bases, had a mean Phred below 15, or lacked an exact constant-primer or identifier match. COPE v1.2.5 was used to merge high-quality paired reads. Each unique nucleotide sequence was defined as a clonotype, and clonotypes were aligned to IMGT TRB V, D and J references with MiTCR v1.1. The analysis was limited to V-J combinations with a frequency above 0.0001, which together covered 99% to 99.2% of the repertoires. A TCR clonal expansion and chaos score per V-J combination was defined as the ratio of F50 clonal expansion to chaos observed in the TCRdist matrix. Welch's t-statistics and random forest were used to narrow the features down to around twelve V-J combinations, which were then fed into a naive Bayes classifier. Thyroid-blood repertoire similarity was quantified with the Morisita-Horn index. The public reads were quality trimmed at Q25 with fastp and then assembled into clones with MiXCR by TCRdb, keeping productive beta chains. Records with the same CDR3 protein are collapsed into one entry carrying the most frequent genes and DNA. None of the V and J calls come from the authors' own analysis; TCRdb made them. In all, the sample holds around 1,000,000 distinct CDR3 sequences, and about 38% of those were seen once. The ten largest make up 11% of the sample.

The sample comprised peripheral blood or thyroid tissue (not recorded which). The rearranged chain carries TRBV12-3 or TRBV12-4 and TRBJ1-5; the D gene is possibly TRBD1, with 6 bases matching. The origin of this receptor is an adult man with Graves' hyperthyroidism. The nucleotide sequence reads TGTACCAGCAGTCTCTGGGGGGCGCAAGATCAGCCCCAGCATTTT. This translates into CTSSLWGAQDQPQHF.